What follows are 23 T cell receptor beta chains derived from one specimen sequenced in a study of OX40 agonist ivuxolimab in advanced cancers. Sequencing was performed with immunoSEQ multiplex PCR; in TCRdb, only in-frame clones are kept and a portion is missing. The repertoire holds tens of thousands of clones, with 84% as singletons. The sample consisted of CD4+ or CD8+ T cells sorted from blood, taken in a trial of the OX40 agonist ivuxolimab. These receptors were collected from an adult with an advanced solid tumor such as melanoma, head and neck, liver or kidney cancer.

The chain couples TRBV6-1 to TRBJ1-5, with D tentatively TRBD1 (6 bases). The V gene's germline CDR1 is MNHNS and CDR2 SASEGT. This CDR3 is 15 amino acids long. Trimming removed 3 bases at V and 7 bases at J, with 16 bases between. The CDR3 sequence is CASSDPTGSRQPQHF. The DNA of the CDR3 is TGTGCCAGCAGTGATCCTACAGGGTCGAGACAGCCCCAGCATTTT.

The chain is built from TRBV6-1 and TRBJ1-3; D unclear. The V end was cut by 4 bases, the J end by 2 bases, with 12 bases between. The germline gives CDR1 MNHNS, CDR2 SASEGT. The CDR3 contains 15 residues. The CDR3, as DNA: TGTGCCAGCAGTGTCCTCGGTGCTGCTGGAAACACCATATATTTT. Translated: CASSVLGAAGNTIYF.

This clone was seen once. The chain's CDR3 is CASSEGSNQPQHF. CDR3 DNA sequence: TGCGCCAGCTCAGAGGGTAGCAATCAGCCCCAGCATTTT. The chain is built from TRBV10-2 and TRBJ1-5; D is undetermined. CDR3 length: 13 amino acids. CDR1 and CDR2 (germline): WSHSY, SAAADI. Trimming removed 8 bases at V and 0 bases at J, with 8 bases between.

This sequence joins TRBV19 and TRBJ2-1, with unresolved D. Germline CDR1 and CDR2: LNHDA and SQIVND (reference sequence). V shed 5 bases and J shed 5 bases, with 13 bases lying between them. This CDR3 contains 14 residues. CDR3 coding DNA: TGTGCCAGTAGTCCCTCCATTTGGGACAATGAGCAGTTCTTC. Translation gives CASSPSIWDNEQFF.

The chain carries TRBV7-2 and TRBJ1-6; D call uncertain. This CDR3 is 17 amino acids long. Per the germline V gene, CDR1 is SGHTA and CDR2 is FQGNSA. The germline V and J ends were trimmed by 1 base and 0 bases, with 10 bases remaining between them. CDR3 loop: CASSLDPWDSYNSPLHF. In DNA, the CDR3 is TGTGCCAGCAGCTTAGATCCGTGGGACTCCTATAATTCACCCCTCCACTTT.

The rearrangement joins TRBV6-5 to TRBJ2-7; possibly TRBD1 or TRBD2 for D (5 bases each). The CDR3 is made up of 14 amino acids. Germline V lookup: CDR1 MNHEY, CDR2 SVGAGI. Deletions cut 2 bases from V and 4 bases from J, with 12 bases between. CDR3: CASSYAGTGYEQYF. CDR3 coding DNA: TGTGCCAGCAGTTACGCCGGGACGGGGTACGAGCAGTACTTC.

This clone was found a few times. The CDR3 DNA sequence: TGCGCCAGCAGTCAACCGGGCACTGAAGCTTTCTTT. Protein product: CASSQPGTEAFF. V and J are TRBV10-1 and TRBJ1-1; D is uncertain. V was shortened by 5 bases and J by 4 bases, with 8 bases between the two germline ends. CDR3 length: 12 residues. CDR1 and CDR2 from the germline V gene are WNHNN and SYGVQD (reference sequence).

This clone was counted only a few times. The chain couples TRBV5-1 to TRBJ2-7; 9 bases are shared with TRBD1. Germline CDR1 and CDR2: SGHRS and YFSETQ. The length of the CDR3 is 16 residues. The V and J ends lost 2 bases and 5 bases, in that order; junction bases with no gene match: 11. CDR3 bases: TGCGCCAGCAGCTTACTAGTCCGGGACAGGGATAACGAGCAGTACTTC. It encodes CASSLLVRDRDNEQYF.

V and J are TRBV6-6 and TRBJ1-2; D ambiguous. The CDR3 sequence is 15 residues long. V lost 7 bases, J lost 0 bases, and 15 bases lay in between. Germline V gene data show CDR1 as MNHNY and CDR2 as SVGAGI (reference sequence). The CDR3 DNA reads as TGTGCCAGCATCCCGGACGGAGAGACTAACTATGGCTACACCTTC. It yields the protein CASIPDGETNYGYTF.

The V call is TRBV10-3, the J call TRBJ2-7; D tentatively fits TRBD1 or TRBD2 (5 bases each). Germline-derived CDR1 and CDR2 are ENHRY and SYGVKD. CDR3 length: 13 residues. The V end lost 10 bases, the J end lost 2 bases, and 15 bases lay between the germline ends. DNA of the CDR3: TGTGCCACGGGGCCCCCGGAGACCTACGAGCAGTACTTC. Residues: CATGPPETYEQYF.

Regarding this clone: Within the sample, other DNA sequences also encode this same CDR3. The chain carries TRBV29-1 and TRBJ2-1; the D call may be TRBD1 or TRBD2 (5 bases each). V gave up 3 bases and J gave up 6 bases, with 27 bases separating them. From germline, CDR1 is SQVTM and CDR2 ANQGSEA. This CDR3 is built from 18 residues. In DNA, the CDR3 is TGCAGCGTTGAGTCCCAGGGTCGGAACGGGATCCTTGGCAATGAGCAGTTCTTC. It yields the protein CSVESQGRNGILGNEQFF.

CDR3 in DNA: TGTGCCAGTACGGGGGAGAGTCGGGAGACCCAGTACTTC. This gives the protein CASTGESRETQYF. The chain recombines TRBV13 with TRBJ2-5; tentative D call: TRBD2 (6 bases). Germline lookup yields CDR1 PRHDT and CDR2 FYEKMQ (reference sequence). The CDR3 runs 13 residues. The V end was cut by 9 bases, the J end by 5 bases, with 16 bases between.

This chain uses TRBV7-9 with TRBJ2-3; maybe TRBD2 (6 bases). Trimming cost V 7 bases and J 0 bases, with 17 bases left between them. This CDR3 is 16 amino acids long. Germline-derived CDR1 and CDR2 are SEHNR and FQNEAQ (reference sequence). The DNA for the CDR3 is TGTGCCAGCACCCCCTTGGGGGAGGTGAGCACAGATACGCAGTATTTT. Its protein product is CASTPLGEVSTDTQYF.

The chain uses TRBV11-2 and TRBJ2-7; 9 bases map to TRBD1. The CDR3 covers 13 residues. J gave up 3 bases and V 4 bases, and 1 base lay outside the gene matches. The germline V gene encodes CDR1 SGHAT and CDR2 FQNNGV. The CDR3 DNA reads as TGTGCCAGCAGCTCGACAGGGGGCTACGAGCAGTACTTC. Encoded protein: CASSSTGGYEQYF.

The V gene is TRBV27, the J gene TRBJ2-2, with D possibly being TRBD1 (6 bases). This CDR3 is 13 amino acids long. CDR1 and CDR2 from the germline V gene are MNHEY and SMNVEV (reference sequence). V lost 4 bases and J lost 5, with 8 bases in between. This chain's CDR3 is CASSWTETGELFF. The CDR3 DNA reads as TGTGCCAGCAGTTGGACAGAAACCGGGGAGCTGTTTTTT.

The table lists this clone with a few counts. The chain joins TRBV6-5 to TRBJ2-2; D gene unclear. CDR1 and CDR2 from the germline V gene are MNHEY and SVGAGI. The CDR3 totals 12 residues. Trimming took 7 bases from V and 4 from J, leaving 7 bases between them. The CDR3 DNA reads as TGTGCCAGCAAACAGTCCACCGGGGAGCTGTTTTTT. Translation: CASKQSTGELFF.

The chain combines TRBV6-5 with TRBJ2-1, with 9 bases that match TRBD2. The germline CDR1 and CDR2 sequences are MNHEY and SVGAGI. V lost 4 bases and J lost 5; bases outside the gene matches: 9. The CDR3 runs to 16 residues. CDR3 DNA sequence: TGTGCCAGCAGTTGGTTCGCGGGGGGGTTCAACAATGAGCAGTTCTTC. Translating it yields CASSWFAGGFNNEQFF.

The genes are TRBV27 and TRBJ1-1; maybe TRBD1 (6 bases). Trimming removed 6 bases at V and 1 base at J, with 12 bases between. The CDR3 is 14 amino acids. Looked up from germline, CDR1 is MNHEY and CDR2 is SMNVEV (reference sequence). As DNA, the CDR3 is TGTGCCAGCAGCCCCAGGGGCACGAACACTGAAGCTTTCTTT. It specifies CASSPRGTNTEAFF.

This clone was recorded a few times. The chain has TRBV6-1 and TRBJ1-1, with D possibly matching TRBD1 (6 bases). CDR1 is MNHNS, CDR2 SASEGT, per germline. Trimming removed 6 bases at V and 2 bases at J, with 16 bases between. The CDR3 has 15 amino acids. Here the CDR3 reads CASRDQTGINTEAFF. CDR3 nucleotide sequence: TGTGCCAGCAGGGATCAGACAGGTATCAACACTGAAGCTTTCTTT.

This sequence joins TRBV7-9 and TRBJ2-1, with TRBD2 identical over 8 bases. V shed 1 base and J 4 bases; nucleotides not matched to a gene: 9. This CDR3 has 17 residues. The germline V gene has CDR1 SEHNR and CDR2 FQNEAQ (reference sequence). The CDR3 region has the DNA TGTGCCAGCAGCTTAGGTGGGGCGGGAGGACTTTACAATGAGCAGTTCTTC. Residues: CASSLGGAGGLYNEQFF.

The chain couples TRBV6-1 to TRBJ1-6; 7 bases line up with TRBD1. V gave up 7 bases and J gave up 7 bases; unmatched junction bases: 4. From germline, CDR1 is MNHNS and CDR2 SASEGT. The CDR3 has 13 residues. In nucleotides, the CDR3 is TGTGCCAGCACAGACAGGGAGAATTCACCCCTCCACTTT. The encoded protein is CASTDRENSPLHF.

This clone was picked up a small number of times. The chain combines TRBV6-6 with TRBJ1-2; 7 bases match TRBD1. V lost 2 bases and J lost 4; bases outside the gene matches: 10. The CDR3 has 16 residues. Looked up from germline, CDR1 is MNHNY and CDR2 is SVGAGI (reference sequence). The CDR3 DNA reads TGTGCCAGCAGTTACCCATCCGACAGGGAGGCCTATGGCTACACCTTC. Encoded protein: CASSYPSDREAYGYTF.

The gene calls are TRBV14 and TRBJ2-1, with D possibly TRBD2 on 7 matching bases. CDR1 is SGHDN and CDR2 is FVKESK in the germline V gene. The length of the CDR3 is 15 residues. V lost 4 bases and J lost 9, with 19 bases in between. Here the CDR3 DNA reads TGTGCCAGCAGCCGCTGGGGGGGGCCTAGGAGTGAGCAGTTCTTC. Its protein product is CASSRWGGPRSEQFF.